These T cell receptor beta chains were read from a single sample in a study of T cell clones after liver transplantation. Some clones are missing from TCRdb's copy, which holds only in-frame ones; the method was immunoSEQ multiplex PCR. The sample has roughly 80,000 clones; around four fifths are singletons. Sequenced material: CD4+ T cells from blood, taken just over 45 months after liver transplant. The origin of the receptors is a human patient who received a liver transplant. Part of the T cell pool may stem from the graft donor. Both conserved end residues are part of each CDR3. A D gene is named only where the DNA matches it firmly. Size tells how often a clone was seen (once, few, many) or the class of an expanded clone, and some rows leave it out.

CDR3nt,CDR3aa,d_gene,v_gene,abundance,j_gene
TGTGCCAGCAGCGCAAGCTTGGACGGCACAGATACGCAGTATTTT,CASSASLDGTDTQYF,NA,TRBV9,NA,TRBJ2-3
TGTGCCAGCACCCTCCGGATGAGCACTGAAGCTTTCTTT,CASTLRMSTEAFF,NA,TRBV6-5,NA,TRBJ1-1
TGTGCCAGCAGCTTCCAGGGGTTCGGGACTGAAGCTTTCTTT,CASSFQGFGTEAFF,NA,TRBV5-4,NA,TRBJ1-1
TGCAGCGCTGATGGGCACAGGGGGAAGGGCGATGAGCAGTTCTTC,CSADGHRGKGDEQFF,TRBD1,TRBV29-1,NA,TRBJ2-1
TGTGCCAGCAGCCAAGTGGGGAAATCCCCAGAAAGTCCCAAAAACATTCAGTACTTC,CASSQVGKSPESPKNIQYF,NA,TRBV14,few,TRBJ2-4
TGTGCCAGCAGCTTAGGGCCGCGGGGTAACACCGGGGAGCTGTTTTTT,CASSLGPRGNTGELFF,NA,TRBV5-4,NA,TRBJ2-2
TGCGCCAGCAGTGAGTCCCCAGGAAGACAAGAGACCCAGTACTTC,CASSESPGRQETQYF,NA,TRBV10-1,NA,TRBJ2-5
TGTGCCAGCAGTACCTCCGGGACAGGGGGAGAGACCCAGTACTTC,CASSTSGTGGETQYF,TRBD1,TRBV28,NA,TRBJ2-5
TGTGCCAGCAGTTACTCTTCCACAGGGGGCATGCAGCAGTACTTC,CASSYSSTGGMQQYF,TRBD1,TRBV6-6,NA,TRBJ2-7
TGCGCCAGCAGCCTAGGCGGACAGGGGCTAATCGAGCAGTACTTC,CASSLGGQGLIEQYF,TRBD1,TRBV5-1,once,TRBJ2-7
TGCAGCGTCACAGTGGGTGCAGATACGCAGTATTTT,CSVTVGADTQYF,NA,TRBV29-1,NA,TRBJ2-3
TGTGCCAGCAGTGGAACCTTGCAAGCGCAGGCTTTCTTT,CASSGTLQAQAFF,NA,TRBV2,NA,TRBJ1-1
TGCAGCGCTTGGTTAAGTCTAGCGGGAACCTACGAGCAGTACTTC,CSAWLSLAGTYEQYF,TRBD2,TRBV29-1,NA,TRBJ2-7
TGTGCCTGGAGGAGAGGGACAGTCTCCTACGAGCAGTACTTC,CAWRRGTVSYEQYF,TRBD1,TRBV30,NA,TRBJ2-7
TGCGCCAGCAGCTTATTTGGGGGCACTGAAGCTTTCTTT,CASSLFGGTEAFF,NA,TRBV5-1,NA,TRBJ1-1
TGTGCCAGCAGTTACGGGTGGGTGGGTGAGCAGTTCTTC,CASSYGWVGEQFF,NA,TRBV28,NA,TRBJ2-1
TGTGCCAGCAGTGTCGGGACAGGGCGCAATCAGCCCCAGCATTTT,CASSVGTGRNQPQHF,TRBD1,TRBV2,NA,TRBJ1-5
TGTGCCAGTAGTATCACCGGGGCTGCCGGAAAAAATGAGCAGTTCTTC,CASSITGAAGKNEQFF,NA,TRBV19,NA,TRBJ2-1
TGTGCCAGCAGCTCAACCCGCGGGTCCTACGAGCAGTACTTC,CASSSTRGSYEQYF,NA,TRBV11-2,NA,TRBJ2-7
TGCGCCAGCAGCTTGGCCGGGACTAGCGGGAGGGCGAATGAGCAGTTCTTC,CASSLAGTSGRANEQFF,TRBD2,TRBV5-1,NA,TRBJ2-1
TGTGCCAGCAGTTTACGAGCGGGAGCCTACAATGAGCAGTTCTTC,CASSLRAGAYNEQFF,TRBD2,TRBV28,NA,TRBJ2-1
TGTGCCATCAGTGAGGTAGCTTTCAACGAGCAGTACTTC,CAISEVAFNEQYF,NA,TRBV10-3,NA,TRBJ2-7
TGTGCCAGCAGTGTGGGCGGGAGTGGGGAGACCCAGTACTTC,CASSVGGSGETQYF,TRBD2,TRBV2,few,TRBJ2-5
TGTGCCAGCAGTGTGGCAGCCTACGAGCAGTACTTC,CASSVAAYEQYF,NA,TRBV6-5,once,TRBJ2-7
TGCGCCAGCAGCTTGGCGTCAGGGTCGTACCAAGAGACCCAGTACTTC,CASSLASGSYQETQYF,NA,TRBV5-1,NA,TRBJ2-5
TGTGCCAGCAGTGAGGCTAGCGGGAGTTGCGAGCAGTACTTC,CASSEASGSCEQYF,TRBD2,TRBV6-4,NA,TRBJ2-7
TGTGCCAGCAGCCCCGGAATGAACTACAATGAGCAGTTCTTC,CASSPGMNYNEQFF,NA,TRBV14,once,TRBJ2-1
TGTGCCAGCAGCCAAGATCAGGCAGGGGCCGAAGAGACCCAGTACTTC,CASSQDQAGAEETQYF,NA,TRBV5-4,NA,TRBJ2-5
TGTGCCAGCAGGGTGACAGGGGGAGGTTACAATGAAGCTTTCTTT,CASRVTGGGYNEAFF,TRBD1,TRBV28,NA,TRBJ1-1
TGCAGCGTTGAGGCGACAGGGGAATTTTTCAACTACAATGAGCAGTTCTTC,CSVEATGEFFNYNEQFF,TRBD1,TRBV29-1,NA,TRBJ2-1
TGTGCCAGCAGTTTAGGGGGTTCTAATGAAAAACTGTTTTTT,CASSLGGSNEKLFF,NA,TRBV28,NA,TRBJ1-4
TGTGCCAGTAGTACACCGGGACTAGGAGGCCTAGATACGCAGTATTTT,CASSTPGLGGLDTQYF,TRBD2,TRBV19,NA,TRBJ2-3
TGTGCCAGCAGCTTCGGGCGCGTGTCCTACAATGAGCAGTTCTTC,CASSFGRVSYNEQFF,NA,TRBV5-4,NA,TRBJ2-1
TGTGCCAGCAGTTTAGAGGGACAGGGATTGAACACTGAAGCTTTCTTT,CASSLEGQGLNTEAFF,TRBD1,TRBV27,NA,TRBJ1-1
TGTGCCAGCAGCTTAGCGCGCTCGGGACAGTCTGCAGGAAACACCATATATTTT,CASSLARSGQSAGNTIYF,TRBD1,TRBV7-6,NA,TRBJ1-3
TGTGCCTGGAGCGGACTAGCGGGAGGGCCGTCGGATTACGAGCAGTACTTC,CAWSGLAGGPSDYEQYF,TRBD2,TRBV30,NA,TRBJ2-7
TGTGCCAGCAGTGAAGACAGGGGCTGGAGCGGGGAGCTGTTTTTT,CASSEDRGWSGELFF,TRBD1,TRBV2,NA,TRBJ2-2
TGTGCCAGCTCACCACCAGCAGGGCCCCGGACTGAAGCTTTCTTT,CASSPPAGPRTEAFF,NA,TRBV18,NA,TRBJ1-1
TGTGCCAGCAGTTTACCGGGACAGGTTTTTAACTATGGCTACACCTTC,CASSLPGQVFNYGYTF,TRBD1,TRBV28,NA,TRBJ1-2
TGTGCCAGCAGCTTACGTGCGGGCCCTAACGCAGATACGCAGTATTTT,CASSLRAGPNADTQYF,NA,TRBV7-2,NA,TRBJ2-3
TGTGCCAGCAGGGCGCCTCAGGGGAGCTCTCCCCTAACTAATGAAAAACTGTTTTTT,CASRAPQGSSPLTNEKLFF,NA,TRBV2,NA,TRBJ1-4
TGTGCCAGCAGTTCCCATCCCACACAGGGGCCCCAGCATTTT,CASSSHPTQGPQHF,NA,TRBV28,NA,TRBJ1-5
TGTGCCAGCAGTGAAGTTCGGGGTGCTAGCTACAATGAGCAGTTCTTC,CASSEVRGASYNEQFF,NA,TRBV2,NA,TRBJ2-1
TGTGCCAGCAGCTTAGACTCCGGGGCCAACGTCCTGACTTTC,CASSLDSGANVLTF,NA,TRBV7-8,NA,TRBJ2-6
TGTGCCAGCAGCTCGGACAGGTCTTACTCTGGAAACACCATATATTTT,CASSSDRSYSGNTIYF,TRBD1,TRBV28,NA,TRBJ1-3
TGTGCCAGCAGCTTAATTCGGCTAGCGCAAGAGACCCAGTACTTC,CASSLIRLAQETQYF,NA,TRBV11-2,NA,TRBJ2-5
TGTGCCAGCAGCTTAAGTCCCCGGAGCGGAAGACCCCCAGCGCAGTTCTTC,CASSLSPRSGRPPAQFF,NA,TRBV11-2,NA,TRBJ2-1
TGTGCCACCAGCAGAGAAAGGGCAGGAAACTATGGCTACACCTTC,CATSRERAGNYGYTF,NA,TRBV15,NA,TRBJ1-2
TGTGCCAGCAGCACCCGACAGGGTAGTACTGAAGCTTTCTTT,CASSTRQGSTEAFF,TRBD1,TRBV7-9,NA,TRBJ1-1
TGTGCCAGCAGCTGGGGTTGGGGCAGCGCGAACACCGGGGAGCTGTTTTTT,CASSWGWGSANTGELFF,NA,TRBV5-8,NA,TRBJ2-2
TGCAGCGTTGTTCCAGCCCAAGAGACCCAGTACTTC,CSVVPAQETQYF,NA,TRBV29-1,NA,TRBJ2-5
TGTGCCAGCATCCAGGGAGAGGGAAACTATGGCTACACCTTC,CASIQGEGNYGYTF,NA,TRBV7-2,NA,TRBJ1-2
TGTGCCAGCAGTTTACCGGGAGGCGGCTACACCTTC,CASSLPGGGYTF,NA,TRBV28,NA,TRBJ1-2
TGTGCCAGCAGTTCCCCGGGAGCCTACGAGCAGTACTTC,CASSSPGAYEQYF,NA,TRBV6-6,NA,TRBJ2-7
TGTGCCAGCAGTCTACGGACAGCAACTAATGAAAAACTGTTTTTT,CASSLRTATNEKLFF,NA,TRBV28,NA,TRBJ1-4